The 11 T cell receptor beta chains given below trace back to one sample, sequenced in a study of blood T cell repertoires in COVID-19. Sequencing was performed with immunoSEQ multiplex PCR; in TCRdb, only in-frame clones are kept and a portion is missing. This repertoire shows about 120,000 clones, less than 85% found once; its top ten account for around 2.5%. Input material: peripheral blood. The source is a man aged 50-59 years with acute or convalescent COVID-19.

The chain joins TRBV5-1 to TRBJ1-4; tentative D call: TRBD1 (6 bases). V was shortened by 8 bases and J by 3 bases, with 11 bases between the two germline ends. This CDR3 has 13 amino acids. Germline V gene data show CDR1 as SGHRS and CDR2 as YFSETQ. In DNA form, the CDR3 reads TGCGCCAGTACCAGGGGTCCTAATGAAAAACTGTTTTTT. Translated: CASTRGPNEKLFF. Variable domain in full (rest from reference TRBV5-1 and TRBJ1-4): KAGVTQTPRYLIKTRGQQVTLSCSPISGHRSVSWYQQTPGQGLQFLFEYFSETQRNKGNFPGRFSGRQFSNSRSEMNVSTLELGDSALYLCASTRGPNEKLFFGSGTQLSVL.

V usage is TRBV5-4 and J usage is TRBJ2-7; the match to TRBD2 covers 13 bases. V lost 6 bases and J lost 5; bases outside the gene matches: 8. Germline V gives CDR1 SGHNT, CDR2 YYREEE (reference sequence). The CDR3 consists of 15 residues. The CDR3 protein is CASTPGLAGVNEQYF. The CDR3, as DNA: TGTGCCAGCACCCCCGGACTAGCGGGAGTGAACGAGCAGTACTTC.

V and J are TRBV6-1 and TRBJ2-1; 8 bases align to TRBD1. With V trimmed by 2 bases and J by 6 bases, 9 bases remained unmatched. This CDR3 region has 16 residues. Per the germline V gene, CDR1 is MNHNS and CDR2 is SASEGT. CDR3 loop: CASSERGQDPFNEQFF. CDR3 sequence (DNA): TGTGCCAGCAGTGAAAGGGGACAGGACCCTTTCAATGAGCAGTTCTTC.

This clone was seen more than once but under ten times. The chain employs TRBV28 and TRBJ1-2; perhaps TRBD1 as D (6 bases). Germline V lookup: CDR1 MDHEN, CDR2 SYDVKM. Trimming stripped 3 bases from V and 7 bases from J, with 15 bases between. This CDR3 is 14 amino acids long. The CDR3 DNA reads TGTGCCAGCAGTTTGAGGGACATGATCAGTGGCTACACCTTC. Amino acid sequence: CASSLRDMISGYTF.

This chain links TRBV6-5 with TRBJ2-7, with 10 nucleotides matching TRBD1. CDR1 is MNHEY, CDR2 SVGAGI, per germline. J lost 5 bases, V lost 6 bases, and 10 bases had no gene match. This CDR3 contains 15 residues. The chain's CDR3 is CASSTPGQGPNEQYF. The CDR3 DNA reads TGTGCCAGCAGCACTCCGGGACAGGGGCCCAACGAGCAGTACTTC.

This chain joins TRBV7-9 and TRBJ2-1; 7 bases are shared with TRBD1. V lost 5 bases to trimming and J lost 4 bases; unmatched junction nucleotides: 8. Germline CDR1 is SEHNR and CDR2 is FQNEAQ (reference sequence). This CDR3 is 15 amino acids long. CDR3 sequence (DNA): TGTGCCAGCAGCCCGTCCGGGACAGCATACAATGAGCAGTTCTTC. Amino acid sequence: CASSPSGTAYNEQFF.

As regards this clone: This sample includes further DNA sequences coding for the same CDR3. CDR3 coding DNA: TGTGCCAGCAGCGTAGGTTCCTATGAAGAGACCCAGTACTTC. Its translation: CASSVGSYEETQYF. The chain couples TRBV9 to TRBJ2-5; D gene ambiguous. The CDR3 extends over 14 amino acids. Germline V gene lookup returns CDR1 SGDLS and CDR2 YYNGEE. V was cut by 0 bases and J by 3 bases, with 9 bases left in between.

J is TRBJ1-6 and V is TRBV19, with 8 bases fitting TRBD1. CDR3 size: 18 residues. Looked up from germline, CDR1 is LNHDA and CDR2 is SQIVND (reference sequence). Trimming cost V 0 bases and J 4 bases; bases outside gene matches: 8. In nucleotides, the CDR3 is TGTGCCAGTAGTATAGATCTGGATGGACAGGGATATAATTCACCCCTCCACTTT. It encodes CASSIDLDGQGYNSPLHF.

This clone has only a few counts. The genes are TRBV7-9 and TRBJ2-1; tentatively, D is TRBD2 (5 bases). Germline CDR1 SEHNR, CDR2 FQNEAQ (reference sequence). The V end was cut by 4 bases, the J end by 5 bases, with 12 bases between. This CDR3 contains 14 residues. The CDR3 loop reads CASSSRGPNNEQFF. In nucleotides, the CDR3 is TGTGCCAGCAGCTCCCGAGGGCCGAACAATGAGCAGTTCTTC.

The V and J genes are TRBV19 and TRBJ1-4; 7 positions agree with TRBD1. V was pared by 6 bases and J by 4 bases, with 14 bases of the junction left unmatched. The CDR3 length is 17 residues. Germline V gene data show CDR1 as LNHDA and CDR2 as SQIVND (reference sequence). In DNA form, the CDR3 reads TGTGCCAGTAGACAGGGGCTCGAGACATCGGTTAATGAAAAACTGTTTTTT. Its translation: CASRQGLETSVNEKLFF.

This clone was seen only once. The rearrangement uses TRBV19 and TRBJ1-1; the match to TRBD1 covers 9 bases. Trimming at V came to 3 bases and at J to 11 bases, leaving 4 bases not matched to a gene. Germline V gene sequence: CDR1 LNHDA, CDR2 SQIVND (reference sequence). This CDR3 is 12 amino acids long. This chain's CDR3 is CASSIGQGQAFF. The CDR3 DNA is TGTGCCAGTAGTATCGGACAGGGGCAGGCTTTCTTT. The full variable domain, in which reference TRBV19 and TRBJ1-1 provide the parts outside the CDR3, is DGGITQSPKYLFRKEGQNVTLSCEQNLNHDAMYWYRQDPGQGLRLIYYSQIVNDFQKGDIAEGYSVSREKKESFPLTVTSAQKNPTAFYLCASSIGQGQAFFGQGTRLTVV.